The sequence of this TCR beta chain was determined in a study of cytomegalovirus exposure and HLA in healthy donors. Notes on the study in general: In a later analysis, TCR beta V- and J-gene trimming was associated with a missense DCLRE1C variant. The authors enumerated under 200 TCR beta chains as linked to cytomegalovirus. There were several of the most significant clusters that appeared linked to common viral pathogens in a later analysis. TCR beta sequences reportedly predicted most subjects' HLA-A and HLA-B alleles accurately.

Turning to this clone: Its antigen is currently unknown.

PCR primers comprised 60 Vbeta and 13 Jbeta primers. Some clones are missing from TCRdb's copy, which holds only in-frame ones; the method was immunoSEQ multiplex PCR. The table has about 140,000 clones, roughly three fifths seen once. Germline loops: CDR1 MNHEY, CDR2 SMNVEV (reference sequence). The CDR3 has 14 residues. Trimming took off 6 bases at V and 0 bases at J, with 9 bases between the two ends. The J gene is TRBJ2-1, the V gene TRBV27; D is perhaps TRBD2 (5 bases). The sample consisted of PBMCs. This clonotype originated in an older woman in good health and CMV-seronegative. CDR3 nucleotides: TGTGCCAGCAGACTAGGTGGCTCCTACAATGAGCAGTTCTTC. Encoded protein: CASRLGGSYNEQFF.